These T cell receptor beta chains were read from a single sample in a study of T-cell memory formation after mild COVID-19. TCRdb reprocessed the 5' RACE reads with MiXCR, giving one entry per CDR3 protein. The sample has about 560,000 distinct CDR3 sequences, roughly 17% seen once. The sample was PBMCs or a T cell subset sorted from them (not recorded which). The receptors were gathered from an adult woman who had mild COVID-19 (a few samples of this study predate the infection). Cell type and time point are not known. Each CDR3 is given with its conserved first and last residue. The D gene is left open where the match is weak. Clone size is not always given. Where it is, it says once, few, many or a class for expanded clones.

>TRBD1|TRBV7-2|TRBJ2-1|few
CASSLVGTEPYNEQFF
TGTGCCAGCAGCTTAGTAGGGACAGAGCCCTACAATGAGCAGTTCTTC
>.|TRBV30|TRBJ1-3|few
CAWSPGHSGNTIYF
TGTGCCTGGAGTCCGGGCCACTCTGGAAACACCATATATTTT
>TRBD2|TRBV29-1|TRBJ2-3|few
CSGLGLADSTDTQYF
TGCAGCGGACTGGGACTAGCAGATAGCACAGATACGCAGTATTTT
>.|TRBV6-5|TRBJ2-3|few
CASSYRGVSTDTQYF
TGTGCCAGCAGTTACCGCGGGGTTTCCACAGATACGCAGTATTTT
>.|TRBV4-2|TRBJ2-7|.
CASSPVAGREQYF
TGTGCCAGCAGCCCCGTTGCGGGGCGCGAGCAGTACTTC
>.|TRBV12-3/TRBV12-4|TRBJ1-2|.
CASSSHPAGANYGYTF
TGTGCCAGCAGTTCCCACCCCGCGGGGGCGAACTATGGCTACACCTTC
>.|TRBV12-3/TRBV12-4|TRBJ1-2|few
CASCLLGYTF
TGTGCCAGCTGCCTCTTGGGCTACACCTTC
>.|TRBV24-1|TRBJ2-2|few
CATGKSNTGELFF
TGTGCCACCGGCAAGTCTAACACCGGGGAGCTGTTTTTT
>TRBD2|TRBV4-1|TRBJ2-1|.
CASSQASGAPSSYNEQFF
TGCGCCAGCAGCCAAGCTAGCGGGGCCCCTAGCTCCTACAATGAGCAGTTCTTC
>.|TRBV12-3/TRBV12-4|TRBJ2-3|few
CASRSPAGDTQYF
TGTGCCAGCAGGTCCCCCGCCGGGGATACGCAGTATTTT
>TRBD1|TRBV28|TRBJ2-2|.
CASSHITGVVTGELFF
TGTGCCAGCAGCCACATAACAGGGGTAGTGACCGGGGAGCTGTTTTTT
>.|TRBV30|TRBJ1-1|.
CAWSPDRNTEAFF
TGTGCCTGGAGTCCGGACAGGAACACTGAAGCTTTCTTT
>TRBD2|TRBV6-2/TRBV6-3|TRBJ2-2|.
CASSPEGTSGTVGTGELFF
TGTGCCAGCAGTCCCGAGGGGACTAGCGGGACTGTCGGGACCGGGGAGCTGTTTTTT
>.|TRBV19|TRBJ2-7|.
CASSIRGAQDEQYF
TGTGCCAGTAGTATTCGTGGGGCGCAGGACGAGCAGTACTTC
>TRBD1|TRBV4-3|TRBJ1-1|.
CASSQDTMTGGRVEAFF
TGCGCCAGCAGCCAAGACACGATGACAGGGGGCCGGGTTGAAGCTTTCTTT
>TRBD1|TRBV19|TRBJ2-4|.
CASSNRDRGNIQYF
TGTGCCAGTAGTAACCGGGACAGAGGAAACATTCAGTACTTC
>TRBD1|TRBV5-6|TRBJ1-1|.
CASSPRYRGVNTEAFF
TGTGCCAGCAGCCCGAGGTACAGGGGAGTGAACACTGAAGCTTTCTTT
>TRBD2|TRBV7-2|TRBJ2-1|few
CASSLEGLAGAKYNEQFF
TGTGCCAGCAGCTTAGAGGGCCTAGCGGGGGCAAAATACAATGAGCAGTTCTTC
>.|TRBV5-5|TRBJ2-2|.
CASSLDVSGELFF
TGTGCCAGCAGCTTGGACGTCTCCGGGGAGCTGTTTTTT
>.|TRBV4-2|TRBJ1-2|.
CASSQDGGRFSYGYTF
TGTGCCAGCAGCCAAGATGGAGGGAGGTTTTCCTATGGCTACACCTTC
>.|TRBV7-6|TRBJ1-3|.
CASSRDTGGNTIYF
TGTGCCAGCAGCAGGGACACGGGAGGAAACACCATATATTTT
>.|TRBV14|TRBJ2-1|few
CASSQEYEQFF
TGTGCCAGCAGTCAAGAATATGAGCAGTTCTTC
>.|TRBV4-1|TRBJ2-2|few
CASDRTANTGELFF
TGCGCCAGCGACCGGACGGCGAACACCGGGGAGCTGTTTTTT
>TRBD1|TRBV3-1|TRBJ2-2|few
CASSQTGTGYTGELFF
TGTGCCAGCAGCCAAACCGGGACAGGGTACACCGGGGAGCTGTTTTTT
>.|TRBV19|TRBJ2-7|few
CASNPGSGYEQYF
TGTGCCAGTAATCCCGGGAGCGGGTACGAGCAGTACTTC
>TRBD2|TRBV20-1|TRBJ2-3|.
CSATPAGEGPDTQYF
TGCAGTGCTACCCCGGCGGGGGAAGGGCCAGATACGCAGTATTTT
>.|TRBV7-2|TRBJ2-3|many
CASSFSGRTDTQYF
TGTGCCAGCAGCTTCAGCGGGCGTACAGATACGCAGTATTTT
>TRBD1|TRBV29-1|TRBJ2-7|.
CSVIGQVASSYEQYF
TGCAGCGTTATCGGACAGGTTGCTTCCTCCTACGAGCAGTACTTC
>TRBD2|TRBV4-1|TRBJ2-3|.
CASSRSSGGMDTQYF
TGCGCCAGCAGCCGCTCTAGCGGGGGGATGGATACGCAGTATTTT
>.|TRBV5-1|TRBJ1-2|.
CASSDGTGGSYGYTF
TGCGCCAGCAGCGACGGGACGGGAGGATCCTATGGCTACACCTTC
>.|TRBV7-9|TRBJ2-1|.
CASSLALHSDEQFF
TGTGCCAGCAGCTTAGCGTTACACTCGGATGAGCAGTTCTTC
>.|TRBV4-2|TRBJ1-5|.
CASSQVSGVGKQPQHF
TGTGCCAGCAGCCAAGTGTCCGGGGTTGGAAAACAGCCCCAGCATTTT
>.|TRBV29-1|TRBJ1-4|few
CSVGGRLNEKLFF
TGCAGCGTTGGGGGCCGGCTGAATGAAAAACTGTTTTTT
>TRBD1|TRBV4-1|TRBJ1-2|.
CASSRVLGQGVDGYTF
TGCGCCAGCAGCCGAGTCTTGGGACAGGGGGTTGATGGCTACACCTTC
>.|TRBV20-1|TRBJ1-6|few
CSARDLGDKGDHSPLHF
TGCAGTGCTAGAGATCTGGGGGACAAGGGCGATCATTCACCCCTCCACTTT
>.|TRBV12-3/TRBV12-4|TRBJ1-2|.
CASSTHGVYGYTF
TGTGCCAGCAGTACCCACGGGGTCTATGGCTACACCTTC
>TRBD1|TRBV14|TRBJ1-1|.
CASSQHRGRGNTEAFF
TGTGCCAGCAGCCAACACAGGGGCCGGGGGAACACTGAAGCTTTCTTT
>TRBD2|TRBV14|TRBJ2-7|few
CASSQASAGLGVYEQYF
TGTGCCAGCAGCCAAGCGTCTGCTGGACTAGGGGTCTACGAGCAGTACTTC
>.|TRBV7-2|TRBJ1-6|once
CASSLSGGSPLHF
TGTGCCAGCAGCTTATCAGGAGGTTCACCCCTCCACTTT
>TRBD1|TRBV12-3/TRBV12-4|TRBJ1-5|.
CASSLDQGQGAQPQHF
TGTGCCAGCAGTTTAGATCAGGGACAGGGGGCACAGCCCCAGCATTTT
>.|TRBV6-5|TRBJ1-2|few
CASSYSSGEDYGYTF
TGTGCCAGCAGTTACTCATCAGGGGAAGACTATGGCTACACCTTC
>.|TRBV6-5|TRBJ2-2|few
CASSYGGARNTGELFF
TGTGCCAGCAGTTACGGGGGGGCCCGGAACACCGGGGAGCTGTTTTTT
>.|TRBV7-9|TRBJ2-3|many
CASSRTLGTDTQYF
TGTGCCAGCAGCCGGACACTGGGTACAGATACGCAGTATTTT
>TRBD2|TRBV7-7|TRBJ2-1|many
CASSPPGLEGNEQFF
TGTGCTAGCAGTCCACCGGGACTAGAGGGCAATGAGCAGTTCTTC
>TRBD1|TRBV19|TRBJ2-7|.
CASSHRGQDEQYF
TGTGCCAGTAGCCACAGGGGACAGGACGAGCAGTACTTC
>.|TRBV4-1|TRBJ2-1|few
CASSQDGSDYNEQFF
TGCGCCAGCAGCCAAGACGGGTCGGATTACAATGAGCAGTTCTTC
>TRBD2|TRBV6-5|TRBJ2-1|.
CASSSENLSGRSKDEQFF
TGTGCCAGCAGTTCCGAAAACCTGAGCGGGAGGTCCAAGGATGAGCAGTTCTTC
>TRBD1|TRBV7-2|TRBJ1-1|.
CASSLWDRGGHRAFF
TGTGCCAGCAGCTTATGGGACAGGGGAGGTCATCGAGCTTTCTTT
>TRBD2|TRBV7-2|TRBJ2-7|once
CASSPRTRGPYEQYF
TGTGCCAGCAGCCCCCGGACTAGGGGACCCTACGAGCAGTACTTC
>TRBD1|TRBV5-1|TRBJ1-3|many
CASSLGQGAGGSGNTIYF
TGCGCCAGCAGCCTCGGACAGGGGGCAGGAGGCTCTGGAAACACCATATATTTT
>.|TRBV5-1|TRBJ1-1|many
CASSLLPPGTNTEAFF
TGCGCCAGCAGCTTGCTTCCGCCAGGGACCAACACTGAAGCTTTCTTT
>TRBD1|TRBV7-9|TRBJ2-3|few
CASSSPTTGIVADTQYF
TGTGCCAGCAGCTCACCTACGACAGGGATAGTCGCAGATACGCAGTATTTT
>.|TRBV7-2|TRBJ2-7|many
CASSHVAGDSYEQYF
TGTGCCAGCAGCCACGTCGCAGGGGACTCCTACGAGCAGTACTTC
>.|TRBV19|TRBJ2-2|.
CASSTRLGAGTGELFF
TGTGCCAGTTCCACCCGCCTCGGGGCGGGCACCGGGGAGCTGTTTTTT